This T cell receptor (beta chain) was recovered during a study of human T cells and chemical hapten exposure. TCRdb recomputed calls from the RACE reads with MiXCR, one row per CDR3 protein. Among around 110,000 distinct CDR3 sequences listed, about 11% were seen once. The length of the CDR3 is 14 residues. Trimming left V 2 bases short and J 4 bases short, with 9 bases between. Germline assignment: CDR1 MNHEY and CDR2 SMNVEV (reference sequence). Broader study findings: No shift was seen in TCRs above 1 in 1000 frequency with DPC sensitization.

The time point was: patch test 3, about 24 weeks after DPC sensitization. As for treatment: therapeutic diphenylcyclopropenone sensitization with weekly scalp DPC. About this clonotype itself: The target antigen is unknown.

This TCR was recovered from a woman in her forties or fifties with alopecia areata. Some clones in this sample may be carry-over from other donors' samples. The sequencing here drew on whole blood, taken in connection with sensitization to the hapten diphenylcyclopropenone (DPC). The V gene is TRBV27, the J gene TRBJ2-1; D might be TRBD1 (6 bases). The CDR3 nucleotides are TGTGCCAGCAGTTTAGGACAGCCTTACAATGAGCAGTTCTTC. As protein: CASSLGQPYNEQFF.